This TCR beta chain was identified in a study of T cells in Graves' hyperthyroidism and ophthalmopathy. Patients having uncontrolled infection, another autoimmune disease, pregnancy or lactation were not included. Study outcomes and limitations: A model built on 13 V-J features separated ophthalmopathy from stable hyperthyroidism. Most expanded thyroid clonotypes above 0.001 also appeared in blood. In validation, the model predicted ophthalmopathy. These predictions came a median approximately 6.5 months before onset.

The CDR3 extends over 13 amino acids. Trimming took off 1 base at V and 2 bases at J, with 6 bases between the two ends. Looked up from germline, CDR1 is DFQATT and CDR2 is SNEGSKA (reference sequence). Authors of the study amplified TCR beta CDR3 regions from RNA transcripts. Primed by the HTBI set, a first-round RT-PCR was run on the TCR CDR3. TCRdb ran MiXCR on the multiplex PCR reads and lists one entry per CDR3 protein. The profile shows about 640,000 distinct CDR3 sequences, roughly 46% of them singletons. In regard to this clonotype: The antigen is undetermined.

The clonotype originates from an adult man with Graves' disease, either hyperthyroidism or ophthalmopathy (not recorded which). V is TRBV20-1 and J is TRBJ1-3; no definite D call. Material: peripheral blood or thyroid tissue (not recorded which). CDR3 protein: CSARGGPGNTIYF. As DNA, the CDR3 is TGCAGTGCTAGAGGAGGACCTGGAAACACCATATATTTT.